Given below is one T cell receptor beta chain in context. Its specificity is not known. Amplification of TCR beta CDR3 regions used RNA as the template. TCR CDR3 underwent first-round RT-PCR with the HTBI primer set. TCRdb re-called the multiplex PCR reads through MiXCR, storing one row per CDR3 protein. The repertoire holds approximately 330,000 distinct CDR3 sequences, roughly an eighth seen once, with approximately 35% in the top ten. This record comes from a study of T cells in Graves' hyperthyroidism and ophthalmopathy. Study outcomes and limitations: Most clonotypes that expanded in the thyroid above 0.001 also showed up in blood. Ophthalmopathy was distinguished from stable hyperthyroidism by 13 V-J signatures.

Thyroid ultrasound, orbital computed tomography, clinical symptoms, and serum thyroxine and TRAb underpinned diagnoses. The authors took PBMCs from over 8.5 ml fresh peripheral blood. The germline CDR1 and CDR2 sequences are MGHDK and SYGVNS. The CDR3 runs 16 residues. The V segment lost 6 bases and the J segment 5 bases; nucleotides outside the gene matches: 9. The gene calls are TRBV25-1 and TRBJ2-2; 10 bases map to TRBD1. This sequence originates from a woman between 40 and 55 years old with Graves' ophthalmopathy. Sequencing was carried out using blood. The CDR3 region has the DNA TGTGCCAGCAGACAGCCGGGGACAGGGGCAACCGGGGAGCTGTTTTTT. This sequence encodes CASRQPGTGATGELFF.